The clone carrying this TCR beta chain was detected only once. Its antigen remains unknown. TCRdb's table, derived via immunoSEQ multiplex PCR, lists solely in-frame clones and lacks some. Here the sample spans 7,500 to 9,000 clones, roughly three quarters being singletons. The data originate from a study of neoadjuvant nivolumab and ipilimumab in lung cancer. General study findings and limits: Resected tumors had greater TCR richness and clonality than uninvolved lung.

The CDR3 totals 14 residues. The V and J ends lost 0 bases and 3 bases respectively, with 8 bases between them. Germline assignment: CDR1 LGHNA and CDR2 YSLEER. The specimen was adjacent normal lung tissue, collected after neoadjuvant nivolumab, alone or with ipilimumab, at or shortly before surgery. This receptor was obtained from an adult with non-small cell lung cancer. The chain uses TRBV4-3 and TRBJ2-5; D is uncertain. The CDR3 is CASSQDPSKETQYF. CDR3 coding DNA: TGCGCCAGCAGCCAAGATCCCTCCAAAGAGACCCAGTACTTC.